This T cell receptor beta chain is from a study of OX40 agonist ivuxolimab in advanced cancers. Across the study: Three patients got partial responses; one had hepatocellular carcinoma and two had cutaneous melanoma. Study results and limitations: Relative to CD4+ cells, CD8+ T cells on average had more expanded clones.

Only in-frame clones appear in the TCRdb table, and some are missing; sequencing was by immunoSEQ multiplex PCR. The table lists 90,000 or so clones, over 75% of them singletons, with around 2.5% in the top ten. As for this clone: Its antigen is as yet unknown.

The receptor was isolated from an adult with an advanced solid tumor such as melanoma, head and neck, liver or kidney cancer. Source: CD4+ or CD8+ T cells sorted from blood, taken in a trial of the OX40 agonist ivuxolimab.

The CDR3 nucleotides are TGTGCCATCAGTCCTGGGACCACGGACGCCGAGCAGTACTTC. Protein sequence: CAISPGTTDAEQYF. V is TRBV10-3 and J is TRBJ2-7; the D gene could be TRBD1 or TRBD2 (5 bases each). The CDR3 covers 14 residues. Germline CDR1 is ENHRY and CDR2 is SYGVKD. The V gene lost 5 bases and the J gene lost 6 bases, with 17 bases spanning the gap.